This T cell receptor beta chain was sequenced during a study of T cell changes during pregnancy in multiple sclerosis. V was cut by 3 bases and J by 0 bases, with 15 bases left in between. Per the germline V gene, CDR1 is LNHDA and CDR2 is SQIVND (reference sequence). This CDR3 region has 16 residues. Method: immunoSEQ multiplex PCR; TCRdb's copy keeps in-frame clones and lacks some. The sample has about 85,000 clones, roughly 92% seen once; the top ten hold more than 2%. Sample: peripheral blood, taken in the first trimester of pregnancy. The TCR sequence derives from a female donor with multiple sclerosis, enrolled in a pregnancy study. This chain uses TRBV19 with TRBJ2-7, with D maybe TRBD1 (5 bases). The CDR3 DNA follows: TGTGCCAGTAGTATGGGTTCAGGGTCCAGCTCCTACGAGCAGTACTTC. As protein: CASSMGSGSSSYEQYF.